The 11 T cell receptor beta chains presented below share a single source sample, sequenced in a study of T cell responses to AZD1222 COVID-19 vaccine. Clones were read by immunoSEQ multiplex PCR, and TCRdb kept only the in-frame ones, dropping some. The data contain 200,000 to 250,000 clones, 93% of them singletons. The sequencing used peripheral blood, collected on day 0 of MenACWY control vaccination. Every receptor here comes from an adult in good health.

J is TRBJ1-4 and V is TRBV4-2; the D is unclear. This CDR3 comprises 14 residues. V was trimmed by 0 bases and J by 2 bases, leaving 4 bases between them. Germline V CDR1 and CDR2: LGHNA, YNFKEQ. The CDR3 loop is CASSQEHTNEKLFF. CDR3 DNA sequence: TGTGCCAGCAGCCAAGAGCATACTAATGAAAAACTGTTTTTT.

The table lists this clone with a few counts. The CDR3 sequence: CASSLATGSKTQYF. In DNA form, the CDR3 reads TGTGCCAGCAGCTTAGCGACAGGGTCAAAGACCCAGTACTTC. The genes are TRBV7-2 and TRBJ2-5, with 7 bases matching TRBD1. The V gene's germline CDR1 is SGHTA and CDR2 FQGNSA. This CDR3 comprises 14 residues. Germline trimming cut 0 bases from V and 6 bases from J; bases unmatched to any gene: 4.

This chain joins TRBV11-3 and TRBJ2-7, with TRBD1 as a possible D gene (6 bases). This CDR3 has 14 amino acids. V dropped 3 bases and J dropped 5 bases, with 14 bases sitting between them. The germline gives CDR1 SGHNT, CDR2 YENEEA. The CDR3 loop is CASSFGRGFHEQYF. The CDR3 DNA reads TGTGCCAGCAGCTTTGGCAGGGGCTTCCACGAGCAGTACTTC.

The CDR3 is CASSSFGQPTNEKLFF. The CDR3 region has the DNA TGTGCCAGCAGCTCCTTCGGACAGCCAACTAATGAAAAACTGTTTTTT. The genes are TRBV7-2 and TRBJ1-4; a possible D gene is TRBD1 (6 bases). Germline V gene data show CDR1 as SGHTA and CDR2 as FQGNSA. V shed 4 bases and J shed 0 bases, with 12 bases lying between them. The CDR3 sequence is 16 residues long.

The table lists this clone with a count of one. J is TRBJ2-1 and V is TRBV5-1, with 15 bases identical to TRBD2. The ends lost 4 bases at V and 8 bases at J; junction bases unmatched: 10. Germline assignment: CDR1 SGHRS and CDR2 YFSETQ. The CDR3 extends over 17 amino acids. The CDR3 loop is CASSAGGLAGGRHEQFF. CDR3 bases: TGCGCCAGCAGCGCCGGCGGACTAGCGGGGGGGCGGCATGAGCAGTTCTTC.

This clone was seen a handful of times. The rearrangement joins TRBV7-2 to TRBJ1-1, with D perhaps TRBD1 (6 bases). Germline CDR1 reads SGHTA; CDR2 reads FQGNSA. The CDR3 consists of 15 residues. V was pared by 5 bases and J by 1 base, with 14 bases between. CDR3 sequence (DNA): TGTGCCAGCAGCCAGATGGGACACCAGAACACTGAAGCTTTCTTT. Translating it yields CASSQMGHQNTEAFF.

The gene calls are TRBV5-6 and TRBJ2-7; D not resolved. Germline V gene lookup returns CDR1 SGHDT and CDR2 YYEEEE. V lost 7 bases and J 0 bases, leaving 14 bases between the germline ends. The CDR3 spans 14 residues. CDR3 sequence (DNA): TGTGCCAGCCGTACTACAGTGAGCTCCTACGAGCAGTACTTC. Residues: CASRTTVSSYEQYF.

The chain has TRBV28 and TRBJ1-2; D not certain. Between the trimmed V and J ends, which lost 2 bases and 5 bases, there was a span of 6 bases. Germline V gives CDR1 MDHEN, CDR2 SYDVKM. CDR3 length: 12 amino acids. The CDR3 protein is CASSLEGYGYTF. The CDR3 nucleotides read TGTGCCAGCAGTTTAGAAGGGTATGGCTACACCTTC.

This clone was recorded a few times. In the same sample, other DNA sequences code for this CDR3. The CDR3 DNA sequence: TGTGCCAGCAGCTTAGCAGGGGCGAACACTGAAGCTTTCTTT. Residues: CASSLAGANTEAFF. V gene TRBV5-4 combines with J gene TRBJ1-1; perhaps TRBD1 as D (6 bases). The CDR3 has 14 amino acids. The V gene lost 2 bases and the J gene lost 1 base, with 9 bases spanning the gap. CDR1 and CDR2 from the germline V gene are SGHNT and YYREEE (reference sequence).

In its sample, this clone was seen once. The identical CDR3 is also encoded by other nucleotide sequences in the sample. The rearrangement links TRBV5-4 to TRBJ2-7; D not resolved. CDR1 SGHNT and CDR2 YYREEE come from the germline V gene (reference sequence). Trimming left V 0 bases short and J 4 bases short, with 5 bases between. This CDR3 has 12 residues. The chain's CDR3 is CASSLDRYEQYF. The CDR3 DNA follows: TGTGCCAGCAGCTTGGACAGATACGAGCAGTACTTC.

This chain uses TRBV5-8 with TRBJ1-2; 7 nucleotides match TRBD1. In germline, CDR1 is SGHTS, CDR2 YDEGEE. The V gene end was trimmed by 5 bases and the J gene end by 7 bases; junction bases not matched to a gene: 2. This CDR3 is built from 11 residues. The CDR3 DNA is TGTGCCAGCAGGGCAGGGGGTGGCTACACCTTC. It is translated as CASRAGGGYTF.